The TCR beta chain under discussion was sequenced for a study of blood T cell repertoires in COVID-19. Germline CDR1 is MNHEY and CDR2 is SVGAGI. The CDR3 is 14 amino acids. The V and J ends lost 2 bases and 4 bases respectively, with 8 bases between them. Libraries were prepared by immunoSEQ multiplex PCR; TCRdb keeps only in-frame clonotypes and omits some of them. The sample lists 200,000 to 250,000 clones, around 88% occurring once. The sample consisted of peripheral blood. The gene calls are TRBV6-5 and TRBJ1-4; the D gene is possibly TRBD1 (5 bases). The source of this sequence is an elderly man with acute or convalescent COVID-19. CDR3 region: CASSYAGLNEKLFF. CDR3 sequence (DNA): TGTGCCAGCAGTTACGCGGGGCTTAATGAAAAACTGTTTTTT.